Described below is a single T cell receptor beta chain sequence and its context. Generated by immunoSEQ multiplex PCR, the TCRdb table keeps only in-frame clones and is missing some. The sample lists tens of thousands of clones; around 30% were seen once. The sample belongs to a study of tumour-infiltrating T cells in Burkitt lymphoma. Overall study context: Repertoire clonality predicted overall and progression-free survival.

CDR1 SGHNT and CDR2 YYREEE come from the germline V gene (reference sequence). Trimming took 3 bases from V and 4 from J, leaving 14 bases between them. This CDR3 is 15 amino acids long. The clonotype originates from a human donor with Burkitt lymphoma. This rearrangement joins TRBV5-4 to TRBJ1-5; no firm D call. The sequenced sample was tumor tissue. The CDR3 loop is CASSSGSGGNQPQHF. The CDR3 region has the DNA TGTGCCAGCAGCTCGGGGTCAGGAGGGAATCAGCCCCAGCATTTT. Drawing the rest from reference TRBV5-4 and TRBJ1-5, the complete variable domain is ETGVTQSPTHLIKTRGQQVTLRCSSQSGHNTVSWYQQALGQGPQFIFQYYREEENGRGNFPPRFSGLQFPNYSSELNVNALELDDSALYLCASSSGSGGNQPQHFGDGTRLSIL.